One and the same sample provided the 30 T cell receptor beta chains below, sequenced in a study of T cells after yellow fever vaccination. TCRdb passed the 5' RACE reads through MiXCR, listing each CDR3 protein once. The data contain 500,000 to 650,000 distinct CDR3 sequences, roughly an eighth of them singletons. Sequenced here: PBMCs, sampled on the day of the yellow fever booster vaccination. The source of these receptors is a man aged 30-40 years who received the YFV17D yellow fever vaccine.

The gene calls are TRBV12-3 or TRBV12-4 and TRBJ2-5, with D hard to call. Trimming took 7 bases from V and 5 from J, leaving 32 bases between them. This CDR3 spans 19 amino acids. CDR3: CASNSAGTGSPAPGETQYF. CDR3 sequence (DNA): TGTGCCAGCAACTCCGCAGGAACCGGATCCCCCGCTCCGGGCGAGACCCAGTACTTC.

The rearrangement joins TRBV4-3 to TRBJ1-4; TRBD1 might be the D (6 bases). V was clipped by 4 bases and J by 6 bases, with 21 bases between them. Germline-derived CDR1 and CDR2 are LGHNA and YSLEER. There are 17 residues in the CDR3. The CDR3 DNA is TGCGCCAGCAGCCCGGAGGGGGTGACAATCGAAGATGAAAAACTGTTTTTT. It encodes CASSPEGVTIEDEKLFF.

The rearrangement joins TRBV5-1 to TRBJ1-1; weak D call: TRBD1 (5 bases). The V and J ends lost 6 bases and 6 bases respectively, with 9 bases between them. The CDR3 has 11 amino acids. Germline values: CDR1 SGHRS, CDR2 YFSETQ. Here the CDR3 DNA reads TGCGCCAGCAAAGAAGGGGCTGAAGCTTTCTTT. It codes for CASKEGAEAFF.

This clonotype occurred many times. The chain combines TRBV7-9 with TRBJ2-2; D remains ambiguous. Germline-derived CDR1 and CDR2 are SEHNR and FQNEAQ (reference sequence). This CDR3 spans 15 amino acids. The V gene lost 11 bases and the J gene lost 0 bases, with 16 bases spanning the gap. The CDR3 DNA reads as TGTGCCTCCATCGGTGGCGTGACGAACACCGGGGAGCTGTTTTTT. It is translated as CASIGGVTNTGELFF.

This clonotype has a handful of counts. V is TRBV29-1 and J is TRBJ2-7, with TRBD1 matching 9 bases. This CDR3 has 15 amino acids. V was pared by 4 bases and J by 2 bases, with 9 bases of the junction left unmatched. Per germline, CDR1 SQVTM and CDR2 ANQGSEA. CDR3 in DNA: TGCAGCGTTGGTCTAGACAGGGGGGTAACCTACGAGCAGTACTTC. Protein: CSVGLDRGVTYEQYF.

Only a few counts were recorded for this clonotype. The rearrangement uses TRBV12-3 or TRBV12-4 and TRBJ1-1, with no clear D. The CDR3 is made up of 12 amino acids. V lost 2 bases and J 8 bases, leaving 9 bases between the germline ends. The CDR3 sequence: CASSLSAGEAFF. In DNA, the CDR3 is TGTGCCAGCAGTTTATCAGCGGGAGAAGCTTTCTTT.

V gene TRBV11-2 combines with J gene TRBJ2-5; 9 bases are a match to TRBD2. The junction had 3 bases not matched to a gene; V was cut back by 3 bases and J by 1 base. Germline V gene sequence: CDR1 SGHAT, CDR2 FQNNGV. This CDR3 region has 15 residues. The CDR3 region is CASSLISGGQETQYF. The CDR3 DNA sequence: TGTGCCAGCAGCTTGATTAGCGGGGGCCAAGAGACCCAGTACTTC.

This clonotype was observed a few times. V is TRBV6-1 and J is TRBJ2-1; a weak D match, TRBD2 (6 bases). Germline CDR1 reads MNHNS; CDR2 reads SASEGT. The CDR3 length is 13 residues. V was pared by 6 bases and J by 6 bases, with 12 bases between. The CDR3: CASSGTASNEQFF. The CDR3 DNA sequence: TGTGCCAGCAGCGGGACTGCGAGCAATGAGCAGTTCTTC.

This clonotype was seen repeatedly, ten times or more. The chain carries TRBV3-1 and TRBJ2-7; D is perhaps TRBD2 (5 bases). This CDR3 spans 17 amino acids. CDR1 and CDR2 from the germline V gene are LGHDT and YNNKEL (reference sequence). Trimming took 8 bases from V and 3 from J, leaving 26 bases between them. CDR3 residues: CASAKGMGSGHFYEQYF. CDR3 DNA sequence: TGTGCCAGCGCAAAGGGTATGGGGAGCGGCCACTTCTACGAGCAGTACTTC.

This clonotype showed up just a few times. This chain joins TRBV5-1 and TRBJ2-5, with D unresolved. Germline CDR1 reads SGHRS; CDR2 reads YFSETQ. This CDR3 is built from 13 residues. V dropped 1 base and J dropped 3 bases, with 7 bases sitting between them. The DNA of the CDR3 is TGCGCCAGCAGCTTGAACACCAAAGAGACCCAGTACTTC. Its translation: CASSLNTKETQYF.

This clonotype came up many times. This chain connects TRBV28 to TRBJ2-3, with 10 bases aligning to TRBD2. This CDR3 comprises 16 residues. Germline CDR1 MDHEN, CDR2 SYDVKM. Germline trimming cut 4 bases from V and 2 bases from J; bases unmatched to any gene: 6. CDR3 amino acids: CASSYGLAVSTDTQYF. The CDR3 DNA reads TGTGCCAGCAGTTACGGACTAGCGGTCTCCACAGATACGCAGTATTTT.

This clonotype was detected a few times. This chain joins TRBV27 and TRBJ2-1, with 8 bases that match TRBD2. Trimming cost V 6 bases and J 8 bases; bases outside gene matches: 15. The CDR3 consists of 16 residues. Germline V gene data show CDR1 as MNHEY and CDR2 as SMNVEV (reference sequence). Here the CDR3 reads CASRGEGLGGKHEQFF. The CDR3 DNA reads TGTGCCAGCAGGGGGGAGGGACTAGGAGGAAAGCATGAGCAGTTCTTC.

This clonotype was recorded a few times. The rearrangement joins TRBV7-2 to TRBJ2-2; TRBD2 agrees at 8 bases. CDR1 SGHTA and CDR2 FQGNSA come from the germline V gene. V lost 5 bases to trimming and J lost 3 bases; unmatched junction nucleotides: 8. This CDR3 has 16 residues. CDR3 in amino acids: CASSRKAGVDTGELFF. CDR3 in DNA: TGTGCCAGCAGCCGGAAAGCGGGAGTTGACACCGGGGAGCTGTTTTTT.

The V call is TRBV12-3 or TRBV12-4, the J call TRBJ1-2; 7 positions match TRBD1. CDR3 length: 15 amino acids. V shed 3 bases, J shed 0 bases, and the junction held 4 bases outside the gene matches. CDR3 amino acids: CASSLRDSSNYGYTF. The CDR3 region has the DNA TGTGCCAGCAGTTTGAGGGACAGCTCTAACTATGGCTACACCTTC.

This clonotype was picked up a small number of times. The chain is built from TRBV12-3 or TRBV12-4 and TRBJ1-6; perhaps TRBD1 as D (5 bases). CDR3 length equals 15 residues. The V end was cut by 6 bases, the J end by 9 bases, with 18 bases between. Here the CDR3 DNA reads TGTGCCAGCAGACCAAATCGGGGTGGGGGTTCACCCCTCCACTTT. Residues: CASRPNRGGGSPLHF.

A few counts support this clonotype. The rearrangement joins TRBV7-2 to TRBJ2-7; the match to TRBD2 covers 8 bases. Trimming at V came to 1 base and at J to 4 bases, leaving 12 bases not matched to a gene. Germline V gene lookup returns CDR1 SGHTA and CDR2 FQGNSA. The CDR3 loop spans 17 amino acids. The CDR3 DNA follows: TGTGCCAGCAGCTTAGGGACAGCGGGAGCCACCCCGTACGAGCAGTACTTC. This translates into CASSLGTAGATPYEQYF.

The V gene is TRBV28, the J gene TRBJ1-4; D is possibly TRBD1 (5 bases). Between the trimmed V and J ends, which lost 6 bases and 4 bases, there was a span of 12 bases. The germline gives CDR1 MDHEN, CDR2 SYDVKM. The CDR3 extends over 14 amino acids. Here the CDR3 reads CASRTQALNEKLFF. CDR3 nucleotide sequence: TGTGCCAGCAGAACACAGGCGCTTAATGAAAAACTGTTTTTT.

CDR3 bases: TGTGCCAGCAGTTTGTCACTCGCAGGCCCGCAGCCCCAGCATTTT. It is translated as CASSLSLAGPQPQHF. The chain carries TRBV12-3 or TRBV12-4 and TRBJ1-5, with D unclear. Trimming pared 3 bases from V and 7 bases from J, leaving 16 bases between. This CDR3 is 15 amino acids long.

There are many counts of this clonotype. This chain connects TRBV7-2 to TRBJ2-1; weak D call: TRBD2 (6 bases). This CDR3 has 15 amino acids. V lost 3 bases and J lost 1, with 10 bases in between. The germline V gene has CDR1 SGHTA and CDR2 FQGNSA. The CDR3 nucleotides read TGTGCCAGCAGCTTGGCGGGGATTTCCTACAATGAGCAGTTCTTC. It specifies CASSLAGISYNEQFF.

This clonotype turned up a few times. The junction shows a germline mismatch at one end, possibly a read error. This chain connects TRBV15 to TRBJ2-7, with D tentatively TRBD2 (7 bases). This CDR3 has 16 residues. Per the germline V gene, CDR1 is LNHNV and CDR2 is YYDKDF (reference sequence). CDR3 sequence (DNA): TGTGCCACCAGCCGAGAAGGGGGGGGCCTAACCTACGAGCAGTACTTC. Its protein is CATSREGGGLTYEQYF.

This clonotype came up once. The chain couples TRBV7-2 to TRBJ2-1; 8 bases match TRBD1. Germline loops: CDR1 SGHTA, CDR2 FQGNSA. V lost 1 base, J lost 3 bases, and 2 bases stayed unmatched. The CDR3 consists of 15 residues. This chain's CDR3 is CASSLDRGIYNEQFF. Written as DNA, the CDR3 is TGTGCCAGCAGCTTAGACAGGGGGATCTACAATGAGCAGTTCTTC.

This clonotype occurred a few times. J is TRBJ1-1 and V is TRBV19; TRBD1 aligns across 8 bases. The germline V gene has CDR1 LNHDA and CDR2 SQIVND (reference sequence). This CDR3 contains 14 residues. V lost 8 bases to trimming and J lost 2 bases; unmatched junction nucleotides: 7. CDR3: CASRLGTGNTEAFF. Here the CDR3 DNA reads TGTGCCAGTCGCCTGGGGACAGGCAACACTGAAGCTTTCTTT.

CDR3 protein: CASSARHIRDTIYF. The CDR3 region has the DNA TGTGCCAGCAGTGCCAGACATATCCGAGACACCATATATTTT. The chain is built from TRBV6-1 and TRBJ1-3, with no clear D. CDR3 length equals 14 residues. The V and J ends lost 4 bases and 8 bases respectively, with 15 bases between them. Germline-derived CDR1 and CDR2 are MNHNS and SASEGT.

At least ten counts were recorded for this clonotype. The chain recombines TRBV28 with TRBJ2-1; D uncertain. V shed 4 bases and J shed 0 bases, with 10 bases lying between them. CDR1 and CDR2 from the germline V gene are MDHEN and SYDVKM. The CDR3 sequence is 15 residues long. CDR3 loop: CASSSPPGSYNEQFF. As DNA, the CDR3 is TGTGCCAGCAGTTCCCCACCCGGCTCCTACAATGAGCAGTTCTTC.

Ten or more counts support this clonotype. The chain uses TRBV4-3 and TRBJ2-3, with D possibly TRBD1 on 5 matching bases. Germline V gene data show CDR1 as LGHNA and CDR2 as YSLEER. The V end was cut by 3 bases, the J end by 4 bases, with 20 bases between. This CDR3 is built from 17 residues. As DNA, the CDR3 is TGCGCCAGCAGCCACCACCTTGGGGCCAAGGGCGCAGATACGCAGTATTTT. Amino acids: CASSHHLGAKGADTQYF.

Concerning this clonotype: Being one base from a much bigger clone, this may be a read error. The rearrangement uses TRBV5-1 and TRBJ2-1, with unresolved D. Germline CDR1 and CDR2: SGHRS and YFSETQ. The CDR3 is 11 amino acids. This CDR3 is CARRSGDEQFF. As DNA, the CDR3 is TGCGCCCGCAGGAGTGGAGATGAGCAGTTCTTC.

This clonotype appeared a few times. V usage is TRBV2 and J usage is TRBJ1-3, with a weak D call TRBD1 (5 bases). V was cut by 3 bases and J by 8 bases, with 8 bases left in between. Germline CDR1 is SNHLY and CDR2 is FYNNEI. The CDR3 runs 12 residues. Here the CDR3 DNA reads TGTGCCAGCAGTGACGGGGGAGACACCATATATTTT. It translates to CASSDGGDTIYF.

The V call is TRBV18, the J call TRBJ2-7; D might be TRBD1 or TRBD2, each matching 5 bases. Trimming shortened V by 0 bases and J by 6 bases, and 24 bases separated the two germline ends. Germline assignment: CDR1 KGHSH and CDR2 LQKENI. CDR3 length equals 18 residues. The CDR3, as DNA: TGTGCCAGCTCACCACCGCAACCTCTCGGGGCGGATAAGTTCGAGCAGTACTTC. This encodes CASSPPQPLGADKFEQYF.

The sample holds a few counts of this clonotype. This chain joins TRBV20-1 and TRBJ2-5; TRBD1 might be the D (5 bases). V was shortened by 0 bases and J by 5 bases, with 13 bases between the two germline ends. This CDR3 spans 14 amino acids. Germline assignment: CDR1 DFQATT and CDR2 SNEGSKA (reference sequence). The CDR3 sequence is CSARDLQGWETQYF. CDR3 nucleotide sequence: TGCAGTGCTAGAGATCTCCAGGGATGGGAGACCCAGTACTTC.

In its sample, this clonotype was seen a few times. V is TRBV9 and J is TRBJ2-3, with D possibly being TRBD2 (6 bases). This CDR3 is built from 14 residues. The V end lost 0 bases, the J end lost 4 bases, and 9 bases lay between the germline ends. CDR1 is SGDLS, CDR2 YYNGEE, per germline. The CDR3 sequence: CASSVAGEADTQYF. The CDR3 coding sequence is TGTGCCAGCAGCGTAGCGGGAGAAGCAGATACGCAGTATTTT.